This T cell receptor (beta chain) was profiled in a study of CD8 T cells in ankylosing spondylitis. Notes on the study in general: For ankylosing spondylitis blood, a TCR beta motif of 7 or 8 highly homologous variants appeared characteristic. Reports say disease-linked clones showed up significantly more in matched ankylosing spondylitis synovial fluid. In reactive arthritis synovial fluid and blood, some motif variants had been reported before. Disease-linked clones bore a CD8+ phenotype and were relatively rare in peripheral blood.

This clonotype was recorded at least ten times. As yet, its antigen is unknown. The CDR3 totals 15 residues. V lost 6 bases, J lost 0 bases, and 14 bases lay in between. The TCR beta libraries were generated through quantitative 5'-RACE incorporating molecular barcodes. TCRdb passed the 5' RACE reads through MiXCR, listing each CDR3 protein once. The sample consists of 450,000 to 550,000 distinct CDR3 sequences, roughly 5% of them appearing once. This receptor was identified in a male donor with ankylosing spondylitis. This sequence joins TRBV12-3 or TRBV12-4 and TRBJ1-1; D gene unclear. The source material was blood, either unsorted or a sorted T cell fraction (not recorded which). The CDR3 spells CASSRRTDMNTEAFF. CDR3 bases: TGTGCCAGCAGCCGTCGGACTGACATGAACACTGAAGCTTTCTTT.